A selection of T cell receptor beta chains follows, all from one sample in a study of STAT5B mutations in CD4+ large granular lymphocyte leukemia. Assay used: immunoSEQ multiplex PCR; TCRdb lists only in-frame clones, some missing. This sample has around 30,000 clones, with approximately 75% found just once. The sample taken for sequencing was CD4+ T cells from blood buffy coats. The receptors derive from a human donor in good health. Both conserved end residues are trimmed from each CDR3. Not every row has a clone size; where given, it reads once, few, many or a size class.

>TRBV6-9|.|TRBJ2-7
ASTEIRTSSYEQY
>TRBV5-1|.|TRBJ1-1
ASSIGGGEAEAF
>TRBV7-2|.|TRBJ2-7
ASSSGQGGDEQY
>TRBV29-1|.|TRBJ1-5
SVERDRGSSNQPQH
>TRBV29-1|.|TRBJ1-1
SVEGLRTEAF
>TRBV29-1|.|TRBJ2-2
SVVRGWEGGTGELF
>TRBV30|.|TRBJ1-3
AWSADRAPSGNTIY
>TRBV2|.|TRBJ2-7
ASSYMTGLEY
>TRBV6-5|.|TRBJ1-2
ASTGAGYT
>TRBV28|.|TRBJ1-1
ASKLGGMAVWTEAF
>TRBV6-5|.|TRBJ1-1
ASSPTTDRRGAF
>TRBV27|.|TRBJ2-7
ASSSWWGEQY
>TRBV7-6|.|TRBJ2-2
ASSLLGNTGELF
>TRBV6-5|once|TRBJ2-1
ASSWDRTYNEQF
>TRBV18|.|TRBJ1-4
ASSPGTNEKLF
>TRBV6-1|.|TRBJ1-2
ASSDSFYGYT
>TRBV2|.|TRBJ2-3
ASNNRGRLAGVTQY
>TRBV6-1|few|TRBJ1-2
ASTRGFLGYT
>TRBV19|.|TRBJ1-2
ASQPGVNNYGYT
>TRBV29-1|.|TRBJ1-3
SSRVGNTIY
>TRBV5-1|.|TRBJ2-6
ATSTGAAGANVLT
>TRBV7-9|.|TRBJ1-2
ASSLSGWAGYT
>TRBV5-6|.|TRBJ2-3
ASSWGTGGGSDTQY
>TRBV28|.|TRBJ1-1
ASSSPGTRARTEAF
>TRBV7-6|.|TRBJ2-5
ASSPGQRDQETQY
>TRBV18|few|TRBJ1-1
ASSPGLNTEAF
>TRBV11-1|.|TRBJ2-1
ASSLDHGPNNEQF
>TRBV29-1|.|TRBJ1-2
SAEGDRVNYGYT
>TRBV6-1|.|TRBJ2-7
ASTGAPRSEQY
>TRBV27|.|TRBJ1-1
ASSFFRGSLNTEAF
>TRBV11-3|few|TRBJ2-1
ASSLGAGLEQF
>TRBV28|.|TRBJ1-4
ASSVGQANEKLF
>TRBV25-1|.|TRBJ2-5
ASSESRVRETQY
>TRBV4-1|few|TRBJ1-2
ASSRDNNYGYT
>TRBV27|.|TRBJ2-6
ASSPGHNSGANVLT
>TRBV5-5|.|TRBJ1-6
ASSLSGDLNSPLH
>TRBV29-1|.|TRBJ2-3
SVNKGLADTDTQY
>TRBV18|.|TRBJ2-2
ASSVDRNTGELF
>TRBV4-3|.|TRBJ2-5
ASSQGGQGAFETQY
>TRBV6-5|.|TRBJ2-1
ASSSRLAGDYNEQF
>TRBV7-2|.|TRBJ2-7
ASSPWTGAAVEQY
>TRBV6-5|few|TRBJ2-1
ASSYGLAGVYEQF
>TRBV21-1|.|TRBJ1-6
ASSNPLSSYNSPLH
>TRBV20-1|.|TRBJ2-3
SALRADTQY